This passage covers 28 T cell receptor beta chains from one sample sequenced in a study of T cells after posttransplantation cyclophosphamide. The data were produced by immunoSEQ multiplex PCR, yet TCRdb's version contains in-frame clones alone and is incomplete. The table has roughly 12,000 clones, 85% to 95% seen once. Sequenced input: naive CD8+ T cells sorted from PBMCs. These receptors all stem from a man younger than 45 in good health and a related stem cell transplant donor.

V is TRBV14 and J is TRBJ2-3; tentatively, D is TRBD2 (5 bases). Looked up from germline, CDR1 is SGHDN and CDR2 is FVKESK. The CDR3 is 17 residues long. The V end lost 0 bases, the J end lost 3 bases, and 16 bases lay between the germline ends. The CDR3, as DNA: TGTGCCAGCAGCCAAGATGATGGGAGCGGTGGGACAGATACGCAGTATTTT. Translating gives CASSQDDGSGGTDTQYF.

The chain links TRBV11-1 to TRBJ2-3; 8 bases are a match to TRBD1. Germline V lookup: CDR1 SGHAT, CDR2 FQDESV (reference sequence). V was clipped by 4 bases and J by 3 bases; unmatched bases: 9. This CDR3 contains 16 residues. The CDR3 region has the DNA TGTGCCAGCAGCTACGTCAGGGGGCGAAAAACAGATACGCAGTATTTT. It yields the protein CASSYVRGRKTDTQYF.

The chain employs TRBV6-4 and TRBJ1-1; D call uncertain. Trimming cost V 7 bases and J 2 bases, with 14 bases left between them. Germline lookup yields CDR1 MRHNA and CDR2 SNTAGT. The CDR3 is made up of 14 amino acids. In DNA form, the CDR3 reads TGTGCCAGCACCAAACAGACCTCCAACACTGAAGCTTTCTTT. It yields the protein CASTKQTSNTEAFF.

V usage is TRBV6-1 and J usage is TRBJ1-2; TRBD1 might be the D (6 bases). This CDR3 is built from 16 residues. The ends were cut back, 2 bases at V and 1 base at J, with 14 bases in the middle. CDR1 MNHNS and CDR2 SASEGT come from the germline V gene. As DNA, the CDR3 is TGTGCCAGCAGTGAACTTGGGGGCGAAGGTAACTATGGCTACACCTTC. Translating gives CASSELGGEGNYGYTF.

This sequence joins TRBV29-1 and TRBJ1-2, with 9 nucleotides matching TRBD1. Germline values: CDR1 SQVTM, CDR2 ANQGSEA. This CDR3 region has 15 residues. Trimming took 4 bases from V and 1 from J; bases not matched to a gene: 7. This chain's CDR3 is CSVGTGAGHNYGYTF. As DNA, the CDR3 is TGCAGCGTTGGGACAGGGGCAGGACATAACTATGGCTACACCTTC.

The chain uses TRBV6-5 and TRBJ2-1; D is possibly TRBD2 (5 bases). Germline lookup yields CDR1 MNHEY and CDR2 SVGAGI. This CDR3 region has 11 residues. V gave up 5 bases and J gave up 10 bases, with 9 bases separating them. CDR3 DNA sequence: TGTGCCAGCAGTGATGGGGAGGAGCAGTTCTTC. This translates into CASSDGEEQFF.

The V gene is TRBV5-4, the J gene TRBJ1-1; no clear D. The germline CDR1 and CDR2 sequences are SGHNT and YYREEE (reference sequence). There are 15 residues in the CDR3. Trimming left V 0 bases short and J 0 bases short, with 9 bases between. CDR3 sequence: CASSLDRRLNTEAFF. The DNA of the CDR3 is TGTGCCAGCAGCTTGGATAGGCGGTTGAACACTGAAGCTTTCTTT.

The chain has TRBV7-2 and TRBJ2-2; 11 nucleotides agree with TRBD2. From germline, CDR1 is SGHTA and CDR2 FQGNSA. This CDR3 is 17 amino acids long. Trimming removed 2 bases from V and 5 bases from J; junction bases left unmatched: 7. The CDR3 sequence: CASSLNSGGALTGELFF. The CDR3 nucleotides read TGTGCCAGCAGCTTAAATAGCGGGGGGGCCCTTACCGGGGAGCTGTTTTTT.

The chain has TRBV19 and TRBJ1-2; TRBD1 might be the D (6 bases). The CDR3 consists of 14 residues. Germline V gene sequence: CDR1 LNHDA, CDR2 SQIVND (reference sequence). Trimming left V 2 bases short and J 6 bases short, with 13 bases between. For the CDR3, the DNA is TGTGCCAGTAGTATAACAGGGTATGCCGATGGCTACACCTTC. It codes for CASSITGYADGYTF.

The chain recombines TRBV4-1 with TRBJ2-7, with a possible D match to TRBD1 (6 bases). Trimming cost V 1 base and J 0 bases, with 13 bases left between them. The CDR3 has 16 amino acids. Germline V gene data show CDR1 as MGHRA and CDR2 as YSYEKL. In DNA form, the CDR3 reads TGCGCCAGCAGCCAAGTAGGACAGTCGAGCTCCTACGAGCAGTACTTC. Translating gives CASSQVGQSSSYEQYF.

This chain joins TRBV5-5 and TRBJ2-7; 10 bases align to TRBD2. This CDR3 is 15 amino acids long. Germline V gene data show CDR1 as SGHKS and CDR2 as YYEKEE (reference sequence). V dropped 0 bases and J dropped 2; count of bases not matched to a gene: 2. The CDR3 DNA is TGTGCCAGCAGCTTGGATAGCGGGGGGACCTACGAGCAGTACTTC. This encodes CASSLDSGGTYEQYF.

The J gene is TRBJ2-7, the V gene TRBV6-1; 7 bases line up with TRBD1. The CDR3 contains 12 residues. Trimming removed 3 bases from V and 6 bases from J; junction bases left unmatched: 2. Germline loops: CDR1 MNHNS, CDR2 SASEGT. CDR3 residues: CASSETGIEQYF. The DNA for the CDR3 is TGTGCCAGCAGTGAGACAGGGATCGAGCAGTACTTC.

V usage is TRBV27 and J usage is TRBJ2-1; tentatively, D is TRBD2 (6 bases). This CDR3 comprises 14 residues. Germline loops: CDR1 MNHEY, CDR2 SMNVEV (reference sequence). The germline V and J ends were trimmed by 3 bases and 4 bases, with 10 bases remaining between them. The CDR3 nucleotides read TGTGCCAGCAGTTTGCGGGGCCCTTACAATGAGCAGTTCTTC. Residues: CASSLRGPYNEQFF.

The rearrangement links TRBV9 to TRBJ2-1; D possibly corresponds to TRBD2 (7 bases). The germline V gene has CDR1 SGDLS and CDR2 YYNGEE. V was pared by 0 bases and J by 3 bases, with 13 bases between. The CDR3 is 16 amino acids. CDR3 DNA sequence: TGTGCCAGCAGCGTAGAGGGGGGGGTCTTCTACAATGAGCAGTTCTTC. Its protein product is CASSVEGGVFYNEQFF.

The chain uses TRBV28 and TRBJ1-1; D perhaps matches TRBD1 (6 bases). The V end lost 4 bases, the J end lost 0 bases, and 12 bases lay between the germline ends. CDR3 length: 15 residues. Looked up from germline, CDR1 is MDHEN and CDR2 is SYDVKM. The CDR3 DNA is TGTGCCAGCAGTTCCCCGGACAGACTGAACACTGAAGCTTTCTTT. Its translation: CASSSPDRLNTEAFF.

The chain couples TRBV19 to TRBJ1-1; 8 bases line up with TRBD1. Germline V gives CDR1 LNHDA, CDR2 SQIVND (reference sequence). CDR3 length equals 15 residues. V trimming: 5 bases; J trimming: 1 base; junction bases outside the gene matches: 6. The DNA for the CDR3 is TGTGCCAGTAGTGCCGCCGGGACAGGGAACACTGAAGCTTTCTTT. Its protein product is CASSAAGTGNTEAFF.

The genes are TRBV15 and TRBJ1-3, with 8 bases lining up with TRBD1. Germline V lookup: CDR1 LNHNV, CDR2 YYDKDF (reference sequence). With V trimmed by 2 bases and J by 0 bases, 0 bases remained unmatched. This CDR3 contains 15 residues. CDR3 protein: CATSRQGASGNTIYF. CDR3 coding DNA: TGTGCCACCAGCAGACAGGGGGCCTCTGGAAACACCATATATTTT.

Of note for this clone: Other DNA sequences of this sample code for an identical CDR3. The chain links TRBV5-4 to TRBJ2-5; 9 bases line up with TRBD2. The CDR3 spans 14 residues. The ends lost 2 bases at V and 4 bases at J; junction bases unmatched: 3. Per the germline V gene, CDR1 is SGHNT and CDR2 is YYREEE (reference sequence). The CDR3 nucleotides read TGTGCCAGCAGCTTAGCGGGGGGCGGAGAGACCCAGTACTTC. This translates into CASSLAGGGETQYF.

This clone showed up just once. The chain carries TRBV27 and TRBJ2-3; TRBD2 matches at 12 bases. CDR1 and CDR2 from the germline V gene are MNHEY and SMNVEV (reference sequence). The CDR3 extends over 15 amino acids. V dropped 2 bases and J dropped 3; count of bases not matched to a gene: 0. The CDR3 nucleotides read TGTGCCAGCAGTTTACTAGCGGGGGGGACAGATACGCAGTATTTT. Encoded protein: CASSLLAGGTDTQYF.

Here the CDR3 reads CASSSLGQVGQPQHF. CDR3 DNA sequence: TGTGCCAGCAGTTCCCTTGGACAGGTCGGTCAGCCCCAGCATTTT. The chain uses TRBV27 and TRBJ1-5, with 7 bases that match TRBD1. The V and J ends lost 4 bases and 6 bases, in that order; junction bases with no gene match: 9. This CDR3 region has 15 residues. Looked up from germline, CDR1 is MNHEY and CDR2 is SMNVEV (reference sequence).

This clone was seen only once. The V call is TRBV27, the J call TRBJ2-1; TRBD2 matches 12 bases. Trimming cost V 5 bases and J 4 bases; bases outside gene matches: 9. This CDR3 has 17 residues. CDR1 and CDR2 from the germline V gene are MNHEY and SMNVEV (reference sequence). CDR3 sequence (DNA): TGTGCCAGCAGTACACCACTAGCGGGGGGCAATTACAATGAGCAGTTCTTC. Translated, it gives CASSTPLAGGNYNEQFF.

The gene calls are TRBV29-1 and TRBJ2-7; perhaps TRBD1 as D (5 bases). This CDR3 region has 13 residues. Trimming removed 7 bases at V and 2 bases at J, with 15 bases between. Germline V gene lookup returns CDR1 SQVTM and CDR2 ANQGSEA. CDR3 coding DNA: TGCAGCGCCGAAGGGGAATTTGCCTACGAGCAGTACTTC. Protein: CSAEGEFAYEQYF.

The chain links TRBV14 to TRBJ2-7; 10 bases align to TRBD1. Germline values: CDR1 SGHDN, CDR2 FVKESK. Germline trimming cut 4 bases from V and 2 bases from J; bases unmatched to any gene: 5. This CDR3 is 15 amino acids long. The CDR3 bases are TGTGCCAGCAGCCCTCGGACAGGGGGGACCTACGAGCAGTACTTC. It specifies CASSPRTGGTYEQYF.

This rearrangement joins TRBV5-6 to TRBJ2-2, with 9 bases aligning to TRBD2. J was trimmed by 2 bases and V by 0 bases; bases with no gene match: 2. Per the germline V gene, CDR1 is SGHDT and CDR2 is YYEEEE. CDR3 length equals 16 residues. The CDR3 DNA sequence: TGTGCCAGCAGCTTGGTGCGGGGGGGTAACACCGGGGAGCTGTTTTTT. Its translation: CASSLVRGGNTGELFF.

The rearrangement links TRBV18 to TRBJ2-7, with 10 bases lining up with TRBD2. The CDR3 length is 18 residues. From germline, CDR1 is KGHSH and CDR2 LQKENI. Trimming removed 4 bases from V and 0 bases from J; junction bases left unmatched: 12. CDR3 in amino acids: CASSHNRVSGGTSYEQYF. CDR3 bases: TGTGCCAGCTCACACAACAGGGTTAGCGGGGGGACCTCCTACGAGCAGTACTTC.

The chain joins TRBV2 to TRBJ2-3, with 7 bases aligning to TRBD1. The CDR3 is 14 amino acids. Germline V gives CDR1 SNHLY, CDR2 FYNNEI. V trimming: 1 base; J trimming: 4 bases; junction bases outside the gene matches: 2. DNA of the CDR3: TGTGCCAGCAGTGAAGGGCAGGGGGCAGATACGCAGTATTTT. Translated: CASSEGQGADTQYF.

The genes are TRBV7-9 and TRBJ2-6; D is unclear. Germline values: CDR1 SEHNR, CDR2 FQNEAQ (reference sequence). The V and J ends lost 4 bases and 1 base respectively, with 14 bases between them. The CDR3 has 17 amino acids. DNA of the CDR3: TGTGCCAGCAGCTCGTCCCTCCACAGTTCTGGGGCCAACGTCCTGACTTTC. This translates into CASSSSLHSSGANVLTF.

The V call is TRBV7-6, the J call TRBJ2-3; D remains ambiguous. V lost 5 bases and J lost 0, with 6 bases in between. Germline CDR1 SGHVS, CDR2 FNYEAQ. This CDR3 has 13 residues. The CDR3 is CASSRSSTDTQYF. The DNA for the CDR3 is TGTGCCAGCAGCCGGAGTAGCACAGATACGCAGTATTTT.